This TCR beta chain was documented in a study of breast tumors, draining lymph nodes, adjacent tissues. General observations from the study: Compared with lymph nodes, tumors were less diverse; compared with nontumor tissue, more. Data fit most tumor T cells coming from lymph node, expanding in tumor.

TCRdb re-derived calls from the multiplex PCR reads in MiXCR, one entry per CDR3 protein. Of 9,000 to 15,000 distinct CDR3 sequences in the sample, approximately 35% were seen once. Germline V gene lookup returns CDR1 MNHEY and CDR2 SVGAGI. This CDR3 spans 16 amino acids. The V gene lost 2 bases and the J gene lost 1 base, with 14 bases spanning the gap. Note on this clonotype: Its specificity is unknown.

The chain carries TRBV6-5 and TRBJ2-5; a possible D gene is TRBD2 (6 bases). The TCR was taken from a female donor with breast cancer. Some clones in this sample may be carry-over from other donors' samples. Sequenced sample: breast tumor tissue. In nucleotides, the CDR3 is TGTGCCAGCAGTTACGCCCCTCGTAGCGGCCAAGAGACCCAGTACTTC. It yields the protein CASSYAPRSGQETQYF.